This TCR beta chain was documented in a study of T cells after yellow fever vaccination. A single record per CDR3 protein comes from TCRdb applying MiXCR to the 5' RACE reads. The sample includes fewer than 650,000 distinct CDR3 sequences, 21% of them seen just once. There are 15 residues in the CDR3. The germline CDR1 and CDR2 sequences are DFQATT and SNEGSKA (reference sequence). Trimming stripped 4 bases from V and 0 bases from J, with 16 bases between. The specimen was PBMCs, collected roughly 20 days after the first yellow fever vaccination. The chain has TRBV20-1 and TRBJ2-7; unclear D gene. This TCR was recovered from a man between 18 and 29 years old who received the YFV17D yellow fever vaccine. The CDR3 reads CSATPSTFPSYEQYF. CDR3 coding DNA: TGCAGTGCTACCCCTTCGACATTTCCCTCCTACGAGCAGTACTTC.